Below, one T cell receptor beta chain is given with its context. The antigen is not known. This sample stems from a study of shared clonotypes between healthy human individuals. The CDR3 length is 13 residues. The germline CDR1 and CDR2 sequences are SGHTA and FQGNSA. V lost 3 bases and J lost 5, with 10 bases in between. Splitting of each subset's genomic DNA was done evenly across several immunoSEQ plates. Per sorted-subset replicate PCR, input was roughly 200 ng DNA, representing 30,000 to 35,000 T cell genomes. The assay was immunoSEQ multiplex PCR, and TCRdb's table has in-frame clones only and misses some. The profile shows some 2 million clones, 90% to 95% of them singletons. Study-wide findings and caveats: Generally, naive subsets (rather than memory subsets) showed larger estimated richness.

Donors were healthy HIV-negative adults without recent acute infections or vaccinations. Sequenced material: naive CD4+ T cells sorted from blood. The subset denotes: CD45RA+ positively selected. V and J are TRBV7-2 and TRBJ2-5; TRBD2 is a possible D gene (5 bases). This receptor was identified in a man between 18 and 35 years old in good health. The CDR3 sequence is CASSFSSSETQYF. The CDR3 DNA follows: TGTGCCAGCAGCTTTTCTAGCTCGGAGACCCAGTACTTC.